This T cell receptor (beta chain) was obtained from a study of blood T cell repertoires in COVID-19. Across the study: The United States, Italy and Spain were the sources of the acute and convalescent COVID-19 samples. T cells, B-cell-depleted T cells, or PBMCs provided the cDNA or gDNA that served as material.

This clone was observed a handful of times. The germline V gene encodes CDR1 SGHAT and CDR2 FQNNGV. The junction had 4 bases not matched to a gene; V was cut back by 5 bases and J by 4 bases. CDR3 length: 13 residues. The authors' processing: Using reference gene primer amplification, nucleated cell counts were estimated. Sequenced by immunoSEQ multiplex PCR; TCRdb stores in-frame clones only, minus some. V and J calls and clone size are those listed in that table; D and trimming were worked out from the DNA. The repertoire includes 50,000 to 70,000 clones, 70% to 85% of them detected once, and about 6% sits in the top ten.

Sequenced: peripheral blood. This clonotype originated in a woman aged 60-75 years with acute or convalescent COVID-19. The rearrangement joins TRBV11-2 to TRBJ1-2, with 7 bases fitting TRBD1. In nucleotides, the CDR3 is TGTGCCAGCAGCCAGGACAGGACCTATGGCTACACCTTC. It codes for CASSQDRTYGYTF.